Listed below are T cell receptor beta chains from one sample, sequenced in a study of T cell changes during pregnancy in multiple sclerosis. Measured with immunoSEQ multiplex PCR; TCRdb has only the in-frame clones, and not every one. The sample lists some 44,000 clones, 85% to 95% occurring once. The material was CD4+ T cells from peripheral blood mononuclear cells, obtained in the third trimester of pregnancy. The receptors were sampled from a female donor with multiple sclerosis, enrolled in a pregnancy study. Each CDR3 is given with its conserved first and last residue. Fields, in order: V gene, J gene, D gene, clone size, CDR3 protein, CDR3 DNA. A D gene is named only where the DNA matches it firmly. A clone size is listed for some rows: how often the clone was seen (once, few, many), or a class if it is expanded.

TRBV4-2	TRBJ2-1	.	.	CASSQKPGAYNEQFF	TGTGCCAGCAGCCAAAAGCCCGGGGCCTACAATGAGCAGTTCTTC
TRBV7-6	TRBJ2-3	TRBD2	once	CASSLGTSGRPSTDTQYF	TGTGCCAGCAGCCTCGGGACTAGCGGGAGACCGAGCACAGATACGCAGTATTTT
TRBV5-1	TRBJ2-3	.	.	CASSRSGSASTDTQYF	TGCGCCAGCAGCAGGTCCGGGAGCGCGTCCACAGATACGCAGTATTTT
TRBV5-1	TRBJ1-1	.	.	CASTRGRGLNTEAFF	TGCGCCAGCACCCGAGGGAGGGGTTTGAACACTGAAGCTTTCTTT
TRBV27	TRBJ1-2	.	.	CASSLLNGGLYGYTF	TGTGCCAGCAGTTTATTGAATGGGGGACTCTATGGCTACACCTTC
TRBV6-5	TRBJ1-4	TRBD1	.	CASSYSTGGEEKLFF	TGTGCCAGCAGTTACTCGACAGGGGGCGAAGAAAAACTGTTTTTT
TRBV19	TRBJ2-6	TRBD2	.	CASSIGEASGRTSGANVLTF	TGTGCCAGTAGTATAGGAGAGGCTAGCGGACGGACCTCTGGGGCCAACGTCCTGACTTTC
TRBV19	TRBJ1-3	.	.	CASSLPSGNTIYF	TGTGCCAGCAGTCTCCCCTCTGGAAACACCATATATTTT
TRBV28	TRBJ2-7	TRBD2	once	CASSSGGASTYEQYF	TGTGCCAGCAGTTCGGGGGGGGCGAGTACCTACGAGCAGTACTTC
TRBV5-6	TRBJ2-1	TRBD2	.	CASSPERGGRSNEQFF	TGTGCCAGCAGCCCGGAGAGGGGCGGGAGATCGAATGAGCAGTTCTTC
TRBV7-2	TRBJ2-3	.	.	CASSTTRLKLDTQYF	TGTGCCAGCAGCACAACCCGACTGAAACTAGATACGCAGTATTTT
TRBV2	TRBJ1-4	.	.	CASSEQGGENEKLFF	TGTGCCAGCAGTGAACAGGGAGGGGAGAATGAAAAACTGTTTTTT
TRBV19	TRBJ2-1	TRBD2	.	CASSMSAGTSINEQFF	TGTGCCAGTAGTATGAGCGCCGGGACTAGTATCAATGAGCAGTTCTTC
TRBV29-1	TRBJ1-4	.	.	CSVPDMVFNEKLFF	TGCAGCGTTCCCGACATGGTTTTTAATGAAAAACTGTTTTTT
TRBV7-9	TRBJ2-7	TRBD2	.	CASSFMGTSIYEQYF	TGTGCCAGCAGCTTTATGGGGACTAGCATCTACGAGCAGTACTTC
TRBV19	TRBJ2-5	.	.	CASSIVTGETQYF	TGTGCCAGTAGTATAGTGACAGGAGAGACCCAGTACTTC
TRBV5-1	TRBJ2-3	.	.	CASSSPERSTDTQYF	TGCGCCAGCAGCTCCCCTGAGCGGAGCACAGATACGCAGTATTTT
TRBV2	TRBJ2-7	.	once	CASRSRGKMEQYF	TGTGCCAGCAGGTCACGGGGAAAAATGGAGCAGTACTTC
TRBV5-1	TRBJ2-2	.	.	CASSFTSTGELFF	TGCGCCAGCAGCTTCACAAGCACCGGGGAGCTGTTTTTT
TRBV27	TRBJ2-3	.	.	CASSTRLADTQYF	TGTGCCAGCAGTACCCGACTAGCAGATACGCAGTATTTT
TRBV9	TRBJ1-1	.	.	CASSKFGGANTEAFF	TGTGCCAGCAGCAAGTTCGGAGGGGCGAACACTGAAGCTTTCTTT
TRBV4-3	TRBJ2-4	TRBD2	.	CASSQDLAGTSADSAKNIQYF	TGCGCCAGCAGCCAAGATTTAGCGGGGACTTCAGCGGACTCCGCCAAAAACATTCAGTACTTC
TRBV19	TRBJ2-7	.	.	CASRVDRNAYEQYF	TGTGCCAGTCGCGTTGACAGGAATGCCTACGAGCAGTACTTC
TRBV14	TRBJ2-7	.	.	CASSQVFTGEQYF	TGTGCCAGCAGCCAGGTGTTTACCGGCGAGCAGTACTTC
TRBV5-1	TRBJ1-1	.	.	CASSLVHTGGSNTEAFF	TGCGCCAGCAGCTTGGTACATACGGGAGGGTCCAACACTGAAGCTTTCTTT
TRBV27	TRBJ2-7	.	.	CASSSSGHSSYEQYF	TGTGCCAGCAGTTCAAGCGGGCATAGCTCCTACGAGCAGTACTTC
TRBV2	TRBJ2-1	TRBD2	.	CASSDASGRVNEQFF	TGTGCCAGCAGTGACGCTAGCGGGAGGGTAAATGAGCAGTTCTTC
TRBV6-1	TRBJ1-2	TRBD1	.	CASSLQGAKDGYTF	TGTGCCAGCAGTCTGCAGGGGGCGAAGGATGGCTACACCTTC
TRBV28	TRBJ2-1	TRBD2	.	CASSPYRDSLRLAEYNEQFF	TGTGCCAGCAGTCCATATAGGGACAGCCTCCGACTAGCGGAGTACAATGAGCAGTTCTTC
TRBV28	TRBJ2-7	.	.	CASSPWAESYEQYF	TGTGCCAGCAGTCCTTGGGCAGAATCCTACGAGCAGTACTTC
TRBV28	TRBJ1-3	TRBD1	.	CASSVSRTGEHGNTIYF	TGTGCCAGCAGTGTCAGTCGGACAGGGGAGCACGGAAACACCATATATTTT
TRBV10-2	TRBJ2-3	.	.	CASSGGRPDTQYF	TGCGCCAGCAGTGGGGGGAGGCCAGATACGCAGTATTTT
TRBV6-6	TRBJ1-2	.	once	CASITSTGPYGYTF	TGTGCCAGCATTACATCGACAGGCCCCTATGGCTACACCTTC